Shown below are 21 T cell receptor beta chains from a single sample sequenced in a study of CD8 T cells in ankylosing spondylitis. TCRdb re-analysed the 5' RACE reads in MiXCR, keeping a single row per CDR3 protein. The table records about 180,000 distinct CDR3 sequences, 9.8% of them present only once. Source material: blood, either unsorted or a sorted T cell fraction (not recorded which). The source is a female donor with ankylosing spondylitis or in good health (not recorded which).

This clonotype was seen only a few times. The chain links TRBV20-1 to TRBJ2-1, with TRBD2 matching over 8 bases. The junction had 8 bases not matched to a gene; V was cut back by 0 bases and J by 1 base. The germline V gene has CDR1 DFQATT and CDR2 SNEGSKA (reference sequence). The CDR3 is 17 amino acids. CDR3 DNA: TGCAGTGCTAGAGAGACTAGCGACATCCGTTCCTACAATGAGCAGTTCTTC. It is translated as CSARETSDIRSYNEQFF.

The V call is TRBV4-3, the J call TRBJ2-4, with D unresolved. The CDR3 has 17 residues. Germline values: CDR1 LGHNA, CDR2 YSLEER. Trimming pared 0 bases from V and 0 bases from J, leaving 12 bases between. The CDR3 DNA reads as TGCGCCAGCAGCCAAGAAGCTAAAGTTTTAGCCAAAAACATTCAGTACTTC. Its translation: CASSQEAKVLAKNIQYF.

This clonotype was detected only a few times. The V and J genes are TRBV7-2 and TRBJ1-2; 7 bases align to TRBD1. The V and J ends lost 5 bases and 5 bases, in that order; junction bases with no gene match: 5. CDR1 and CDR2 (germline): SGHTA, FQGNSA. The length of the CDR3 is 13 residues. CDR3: CASSPTGRYGYTF. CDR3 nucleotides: TGTGCCAGCAGCCCGACAGGGCGATATGGCTACACCTTC. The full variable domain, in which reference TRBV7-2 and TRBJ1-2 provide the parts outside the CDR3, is GAGVSQSPSNKVTEKGKDVELRCDPISGHTALYWYRQSLGQGLEFLIYFQGNSAPDKSGLPSDRFSAERTGGSVSTLTIQRTQQEDSAVYLCASSPTGRYGYTFGSGTRLTVV.

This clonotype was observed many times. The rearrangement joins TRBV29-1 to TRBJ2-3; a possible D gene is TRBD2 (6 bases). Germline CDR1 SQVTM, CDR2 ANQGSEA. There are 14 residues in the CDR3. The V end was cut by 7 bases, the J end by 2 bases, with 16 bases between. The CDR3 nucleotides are TGCAGCGCCTATATTAGCGGCAACACAGATACGCAGTATTTT. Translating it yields CSAYISGNTDTQYF.

CDR3 sequence (DNA): TGTGCCAGCAGCCAAGAGATAGACAGGGGGTATGGCTACACCTTC. It translates to CASSQEIDRGYGYTF. The chain carries TRBV3-1 and TRBJ1-2; 9 bases are shared with TRBD1. Losses at the gene ends were 0 bases for V and 5 bases for J; bases not matched to a gene: 4. The CDR3 runs to 15 residues. Germline CDR1 is LGHDT and CDR2 is YNNKEL (reference sequence).

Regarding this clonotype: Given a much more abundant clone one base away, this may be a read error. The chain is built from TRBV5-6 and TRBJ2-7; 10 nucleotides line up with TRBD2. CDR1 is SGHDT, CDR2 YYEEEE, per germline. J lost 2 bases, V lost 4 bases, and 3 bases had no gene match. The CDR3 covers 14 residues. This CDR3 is CASSAGTSAYEQYF. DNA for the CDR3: TGTGCCAGCAGCGCCGGGACTAGCGCCTACGAGCAGTACTTC.

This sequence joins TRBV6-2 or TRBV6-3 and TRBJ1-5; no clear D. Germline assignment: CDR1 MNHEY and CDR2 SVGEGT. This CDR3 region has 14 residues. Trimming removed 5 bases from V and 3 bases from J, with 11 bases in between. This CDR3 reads CASSIWQFNQPQHF. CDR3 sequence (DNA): TGTGCCAGCAGTATATGGCAGTTCAATCAGCCCCAGCATTTT.

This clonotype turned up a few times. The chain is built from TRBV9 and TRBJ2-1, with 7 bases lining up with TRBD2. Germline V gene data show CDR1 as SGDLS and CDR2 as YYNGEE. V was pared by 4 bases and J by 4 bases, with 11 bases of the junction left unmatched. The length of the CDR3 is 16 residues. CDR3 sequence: CASSPTSVGWYNEQFF. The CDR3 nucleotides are TGTGCCAGCAGCCCTACTAGCGTAGGGTGGTACAATGAGCAGTTCTTC.

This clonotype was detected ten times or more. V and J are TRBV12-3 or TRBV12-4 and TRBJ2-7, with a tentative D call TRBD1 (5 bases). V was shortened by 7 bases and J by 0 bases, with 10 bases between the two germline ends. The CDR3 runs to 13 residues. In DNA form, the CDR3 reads TGTGCCAGCAAAGAAGACAGCTCCTACGAGCAGTACTTC. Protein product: CASKEDSSYEQYF.

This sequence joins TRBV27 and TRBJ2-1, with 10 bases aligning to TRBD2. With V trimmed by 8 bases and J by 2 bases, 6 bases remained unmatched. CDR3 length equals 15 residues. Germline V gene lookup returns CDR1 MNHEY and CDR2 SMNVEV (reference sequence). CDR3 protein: CASSFGLAAYNEQFF. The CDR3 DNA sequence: TGTGCCAGCTCCTTCGGACTAGCGGCCTACAATGAGCAGTTCTTC.

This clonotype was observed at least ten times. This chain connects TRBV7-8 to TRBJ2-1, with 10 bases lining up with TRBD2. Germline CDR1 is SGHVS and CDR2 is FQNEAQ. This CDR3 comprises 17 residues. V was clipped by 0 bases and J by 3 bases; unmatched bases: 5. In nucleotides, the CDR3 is TGTGCCAGCAGCTTAGCGCTGGTAGCGGGAGGCTACAATGAGCAGTTCTTC. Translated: CASSLALVAGGYNEQFF.

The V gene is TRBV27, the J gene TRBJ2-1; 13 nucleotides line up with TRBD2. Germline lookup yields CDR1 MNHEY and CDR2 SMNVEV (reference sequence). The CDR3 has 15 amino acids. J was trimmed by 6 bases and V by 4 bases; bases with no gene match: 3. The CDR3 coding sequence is TGTGCCAGCAGTTCGGGACTAGCGGGACTCAATGAGCAGTTCTTC. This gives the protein CASSSGLAGLNEQFF.

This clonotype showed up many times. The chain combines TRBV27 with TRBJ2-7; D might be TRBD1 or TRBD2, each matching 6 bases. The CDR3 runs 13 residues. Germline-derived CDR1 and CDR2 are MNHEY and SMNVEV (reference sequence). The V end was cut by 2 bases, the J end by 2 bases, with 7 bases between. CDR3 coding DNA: TGTGCCAGCAGTTTAAGGGGGGCCTACGAGCAGTACTTC. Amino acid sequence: CASSLRGAYEQYF.

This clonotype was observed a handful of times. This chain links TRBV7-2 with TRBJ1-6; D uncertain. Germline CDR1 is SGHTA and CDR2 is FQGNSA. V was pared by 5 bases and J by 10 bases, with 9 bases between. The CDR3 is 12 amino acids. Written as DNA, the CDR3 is TGTGCCAGCAGCCCCCTTAAGTCACCCCTCCACTTT. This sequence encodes CASSPLKSPLHF.

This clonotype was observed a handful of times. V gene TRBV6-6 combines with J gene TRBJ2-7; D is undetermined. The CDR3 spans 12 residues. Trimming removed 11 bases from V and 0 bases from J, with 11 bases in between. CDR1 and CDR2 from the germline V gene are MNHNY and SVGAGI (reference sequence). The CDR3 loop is CAASESSYEQYF. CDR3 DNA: TGTGCCGCAAGCGAGAGCTCCTACGAGCAGTACTTC.

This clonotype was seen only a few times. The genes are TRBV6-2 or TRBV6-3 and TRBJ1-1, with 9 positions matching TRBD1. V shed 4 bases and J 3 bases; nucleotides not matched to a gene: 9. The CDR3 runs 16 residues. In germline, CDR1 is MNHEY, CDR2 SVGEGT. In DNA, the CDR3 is TGTGCCAGCAGTTTGCTTGGGGGACAGGGCGACACTGAAGCTTTCTTT. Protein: CASSLLGGQGDTEAFF.

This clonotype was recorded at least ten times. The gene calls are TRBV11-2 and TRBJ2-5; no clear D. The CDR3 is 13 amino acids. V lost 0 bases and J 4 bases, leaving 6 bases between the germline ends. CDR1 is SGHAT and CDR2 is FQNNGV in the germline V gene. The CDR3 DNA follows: TGTGCCAGCAGCTTAGAGGTCACAGAGACCCAGTACTTC. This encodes CASSLEVTETQYF.

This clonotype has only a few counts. CDR3: CASSMVGRPYEQYF. The DNA of the CDR3 is TGTGCCAGTAGTATGGTCGGGAGGCCCTACGAGCAGTACTTC. The chain combines TRBV19 with TRBJ2-7, with 7 bases that match TRBD2. The CDR3 has 14 residues. With V trimmed by 3 bases and J by 2 bases, 4 bases remained unmatched. The germline V gene has CDR1 LNHDA and CDR2 SQIVND (reference sequence).

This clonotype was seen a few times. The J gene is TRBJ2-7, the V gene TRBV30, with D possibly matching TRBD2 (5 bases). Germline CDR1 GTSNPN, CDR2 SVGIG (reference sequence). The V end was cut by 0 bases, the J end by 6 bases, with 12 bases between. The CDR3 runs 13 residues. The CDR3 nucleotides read TGTGCCTGGAGTGTAGGCCTAGCAACCGAGCAGTACTTC. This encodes CAWSVGLATEQYF.

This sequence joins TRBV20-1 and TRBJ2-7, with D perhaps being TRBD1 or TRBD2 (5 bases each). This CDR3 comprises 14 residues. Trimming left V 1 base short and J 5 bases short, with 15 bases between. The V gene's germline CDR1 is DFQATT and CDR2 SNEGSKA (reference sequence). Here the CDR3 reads CSARGGVPGNEQYF. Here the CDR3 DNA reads TGCAGTGCTAGAGGGGGCGTCCCGGGAAACGAGCAGTACTTC.

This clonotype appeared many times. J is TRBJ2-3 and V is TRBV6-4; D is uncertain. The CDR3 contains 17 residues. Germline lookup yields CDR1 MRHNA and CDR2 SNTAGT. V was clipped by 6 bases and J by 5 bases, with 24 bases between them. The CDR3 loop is CASSPDGPEGGKDTQYF. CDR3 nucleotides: TGTGCCAGCAGCCCCGATGGACCCGAAGGCGGCAAAGATACGCAGTATTTT.